The 2 T cell receptor beta chains listed next were all sequenced from one sample in a study of vaccination and CD4 T cells after COVID-19. With the Oncomine TCR Beta short-read assay, DNA from cultured CD4+ T cells was sequenced. TCRdb recomputed calls from the PCR reads with MiXCR, one row per CDR3 protein. The sample has under 15,000 distinct CDR3 sequences; 30% to 50% are singletons. The treatment denotes: roughly 10-day PBMC culture with coronavirus spike peptide pools or control peptides (ViraFEST assay). No antigen has been identified for these receptors. The sample consisted of CD4+ T cells from blood, cultured in vitro. These receptor sequences come from a human donor who had recovered from COVID-19.

The V gene is TRBV28, the J gene TRBJ1-4, with D possibly being TRBD1 (6 bases). CDR3 size: 14 residues. The V end lost 6 bases, the J end lost 2 bases, and 10 bases lay between the germline ends. In germline, CDR1 is MDHEN, CDR2 SYDVKM. The CDR3 DNA reads as TGTGCCAGCAGGGACAGTTCCACTAATGAAAAACTGTTTTTT. Translated, it gives CASRDSSTNEKLFF. Drawing the rest from reference TRBV28 and TRBJ1-4, the complete variable domain is DVKVTQSSRYLVKRTGEKVFLECVQDMDHENMFWYRQDPGLGLRLIYFSYDVKMKEKGDIPEGYSVSREKKERFSLILESASTNQTSMYLCASRDSSTNEKLFFGSGTQLSVL.

The chain joins TRBV6-1 to TRBJ2-7, with a tentative D call TRBD2 (5 bases). V shed 3 bases and J shed 2 bases, with 17 bases lying between them. Germline loops: CDR1 MNHNS, CDR2 SASEGT. CDR3 length: 16 residues. CDR3 sequence (DNA): TGTGCCAGCAGTGATTCGGGGTCCCCTCGTACCTACGAGCAGTACTTC. Its protein is CASSDSGSPRTYEQYF.